The clone carrying this T cell receptor (beta chain) showed up just a few times. Its antigen is unidentified. The source of the sample is a study of T cells in Graves' hyperthyroidism and ophthalmopathy. The study's findings and limits: The majority of expanded thyroid clonotypes above 0.001 also appeared in blood. Researchers report that a 13 V-J model separated ophthalmopathy from stable hyperthyroidism.

The germline V and J ends were trimmed by 6 bases and 1 base, with 12 bases remaining between them. Germline CDR1 SGHVS, CDR2 FQNEAQ. The CDR3 is 15 amino acids. Researchers took RNA transcripts and amplified the TCR beta CDR3 regions from them. With the HTBI primer set, the TCR CDR3 went through a first round of RT-PCR. Via MiXCR, TCRdb re-called the multiplex PCR reads, giving one row per CDR3 protein. The data show about 290,000 distinct CDR3 sequences, with roughly 15% seen just once and roughly 8.2% held by the top ten. Subjects aged 18 to 65 presented with newly diagnosed hyperthyroidism of less than 2 months' duration. Uncontrolled infection, other autoimmune disease, pregnancy or lactation disqualified patients from enrolment.

The sample comprised blood. This sequence joins TRBV7-8 and TRBJ2-2; D remains ambiguous. This TCR was sampled from a woman aged 35 to 49 with Graves' hyperthyroidism. The CDR3 reads CASSPLGRNTGELFF. The CDR3 DNA sequence: TGTGCCAGCAGTCCCTTGGGCCGGAACACCGGGGAGCTGTTTTTT. The whole variable domain, remainder taken from reference TRBV7-8 and TRBJ2-2, is GAGVSQSPRYKVAKRGQDVALRCDPISGHVSLFWYQQALGQGPEFLTYFQNEAQLDKSGLPSDRFFAERPEGSVSTLKIQRTQQEDSAVYLCASSPLGRNTGELFFGEGSRLTVL.